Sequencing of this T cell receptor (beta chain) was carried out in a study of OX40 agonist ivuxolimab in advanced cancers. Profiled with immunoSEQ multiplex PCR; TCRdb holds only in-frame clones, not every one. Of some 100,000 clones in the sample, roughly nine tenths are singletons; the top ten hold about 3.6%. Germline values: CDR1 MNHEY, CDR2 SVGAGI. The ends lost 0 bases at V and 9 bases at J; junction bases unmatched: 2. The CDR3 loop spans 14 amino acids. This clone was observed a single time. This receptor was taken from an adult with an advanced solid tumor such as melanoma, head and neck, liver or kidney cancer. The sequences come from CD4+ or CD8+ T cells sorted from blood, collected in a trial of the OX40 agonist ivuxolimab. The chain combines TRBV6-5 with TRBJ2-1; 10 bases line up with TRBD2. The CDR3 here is CASSYSASGSEQFF. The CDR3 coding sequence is TGTGCCAGCAGTTACTCAGCTAGCGGGAGTGAGCAGTTCTTC.